This T cell receptor (beta chain) was recovered during a study of CD8 T cells in Susac syndrome. Study-level results: Clonal expansion was absent from the CD4+ T cell repertoires in Susac syndrome.

Reverse transcription of roughly 0.5 to 1 ug RNA used random hexamers. TCRdb reanalysed the immunoSEQ multiplex PCR reads using MiXCR and keeps one entry per CDR3 protein. This table has under 250,000 distinct CDR3 sequences, 94% appearing once. CD8+ and CD4+ T cells circulating in blood were sequenced for TCR beta. The diagnostic criteria for definite or probable disease, as recently defined, were met by the patients with Susac syndrome. TEMRA cells were enriched by FACS, while CD8+ and CD4+ T cells were obtained through a negative isolation that was performed magnetically. Trimming took off 1 base at V and 4 bases at J, with 8 bases between the two ends. The CDR3 totals 14 residues. Per germline, CDR1 LNHDA and CDR2 SQIVND (reference sequence). Notes on this clonotype: Its specificity is unknown.

The specimen was CD4+ T cells from PBMCs. The receptor was isolated from a human donor with Susac syndrome. The rearrangement joins TRBV19 to TRBJ1-5, with a tentative D call TRBD1 (5 bases). For the CDR3, the DNA is TGTGCCAGTAGTATAGGACAGCGTAATCAGCCCCAGCATTTT. Amino acids: CASSIGQRNQPQHF.